This T cell receptor beta chain appears in the sequencing data of a study of T-cell reconstitution after alpha-beta-depleted transplantation in children (dated by TCRdb to the mid-2010s). The study in broad terms: The study quantitatively tracked T-cell immune reconstitution after TCRalphabeta/CD19-depleted allogeneic hematopoietic cell transplantation in children using TCR repertoire profiling. Beyond this particular receptor, the publication reports: Apparently early alphabetaT-cell count recovery about two months after transplant reportedly relied on only several hundred rapidly expanded clones derived from non-depleted graft cells. Over subsequent months, a decline in hyperexpanded clone frequencies was noted, and after one year, T-cell counts and TCRbeta diversity were mostly ascribed to newly produced T cells. In some patients, the high TCRbeta diversity seen at day 60 was put down to recipient T cells and intrathymic progenitors that had survived conditioning.

Receptor libraries were prepared by PCR. Reads for this sample came from an Illumina HiSeq 2500. Molecular barcoding was employed in the preparation of TCR libraries, with unique molecular identifiers being used to normalize TCRbeta repertoire quantification. TCRdb reprocessing: public reads trimmed at Q25 with fastp, clones called with MiXCR, in-frame beta chains kept. Entries that share a CDR3 protein sequence are merged under the most common genes and DNA. This sample has approximately 27,000 distinct CDR3 sequences in its table, and 15% to 20% of those were observed once. The ten top clones hold around 33% of the sample. Explained via the paper, the time point label denotes: day 60 (about 2 months) after transplantation. What the treatment or condition label conveys for this sample: allogeneic hematopoietic cell transplantation with graft depleted of TCRalphabeta T cells and CD19 B cells. TCRalphabeta/CD19-depleted allogeneic hematopoietic cell grafts were given to the transplant recipients, all of whom were children.

The germline V gene (reference sequence) sets CDR1 to MNHEY and CDR2 to SMNVEV. V is trimmed back by 5 bases and J by 5 bases, and the junction contains 12 bases that no gene match accounts for. The CDR3, from cysteine to phenylalanine, totals 17 residues. The DNA shown is the 51-base CDR3, in frame from base 1. Remarks on this clonotype: Which antigen it targets is not known. Per-nucleotide qualities are absent, and no much larger clonotype sits a single base away.

Recombination linked TRBV27 to TRBJ2-3, with 11 central nucleotides matching TRBD2. The material sequenced was PBMCs, mostly from graft donor cells, taken 60 days after TCRalphabeta/CD19-depleted stem cell transplant. The TCR comes from a male patient aged 2-9 years who had a stem cell transplant for acute lymphoblastic leukemia, so the T cells may come from the graft donor. In nucleotide form, the sequence is TGTGCCAGCAGTCCCCGTGGTAGCGGGAGGGCCCTAGATACGCAGTATTTT. Translation gives CASSPRGSGRALDTQYF.